This T cell receptor (beta chain) came from a study of T cells after yellow fever vaccination. TCRdb re-analysed the 5' RACE reads in MiXCR, keeping a single row per CDR3 protein. The sample lists some 300,000 distinct CDR3 sequences, around 10% occurring once. The input for sequencing was CD4+ T cells sorted from PBMCs, taken 5 days after the yellow fever booster vaccination. This receptor was taken from a man younger than 35 who received the YFV17D yellow fever vaccine.

For the CDR3, the DNA is TGCAGCGTTGAAAACAGGTACACAGATACGCAGTATTTT. Translated: CSVENRYTDTQYF. The rearrangement joins TRBV29-1 to TRBJ2-3, with D possibly being TRBD1 (5 bases). The V end was cut by 2 bases, the J end by 2 bases, with 8 bases between. The CDR3 loop spans 13 amino acids. Per germline, CDR1 SQVTM and CDR2 ANQGSEA.